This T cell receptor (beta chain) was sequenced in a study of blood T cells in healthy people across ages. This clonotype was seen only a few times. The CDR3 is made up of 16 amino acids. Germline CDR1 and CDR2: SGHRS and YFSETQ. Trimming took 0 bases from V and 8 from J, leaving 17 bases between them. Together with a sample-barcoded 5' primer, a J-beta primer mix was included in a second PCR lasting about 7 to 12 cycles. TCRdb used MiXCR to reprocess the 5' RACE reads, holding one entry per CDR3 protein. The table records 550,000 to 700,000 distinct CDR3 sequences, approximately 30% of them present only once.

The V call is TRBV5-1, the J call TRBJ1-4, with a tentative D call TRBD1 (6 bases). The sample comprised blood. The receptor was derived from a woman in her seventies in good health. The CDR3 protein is CASSLGLGPGEEKLFF. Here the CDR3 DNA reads TGCGCCAGCAGCTTGGGTCTGGGTCCAGGGGAAGAAAAACTGTTTTTT.